This T cell receptor beta chain comes out of a study of T cell repertoires in cytomegalovirus infection. Study as a whole: From public TCR beta signatures came an indication of both CMV infection and matching HLA type. Findings and limits, study-wide: HLA-C-restricted CMV-specific TCR beta clonotypes were dominant in the ex vivo response. Cumulative public TCR beta family frequency identified carriers of CMV plus the relevant HLA.

In TCRdb, the reads were re-called with MiXCR into one record per CDR3 protein. This table has about 530,000 distinct CDR3 sequences, more than 20% appearing once. Remarks on this clonotype: The antigen is undetermined.

Germline V lookup: CDR1 MNHEY, CDR2 SMNVEV (reference sequence). There are 15 residues in the CDR3. V dropped 4 bases and J dropped 2; count of bases not matched to a gene: 8. Sequences were obtained from PBMCs. This sequence originates from a human donor in good health (CMV status not recorded). Some clones in this sample may be carry-over from other donors' samples. The chain is built from TRBV27 and TRBJ2-7; 7 bases agree with TRBD1. The chain's CDR3 is CASSYTGQPAYEQYF. DNA for the CDR3: TGTGCCAGCAGTTACACGGGACAGCCAGCCTACGAGCAGTACTTC.